This T cell receptor (beta chain) was found in a study of blood T cells in healthy people across ages. Study-wide results and caveats: Per million T cells, TCR beta diversity dropped roughly linearly as age increased. Whereas aged donors had fewer naive CD4+ cells, long-lived donors had more of them and higher diversity.

Total RNA was isolated from each sample in quantities of at least 5.5 micrograms. In regard to this clonotype: Its antigen is still unknown.

PCR was performed a second time for 7 to 11 cycles using a sample-barcoded 5' primer and a J-beta primer mix. MiXCR, run by TCRdb on the 5' RACE reads, gives a single entry per CDR3 protein. This sample has roughly 1,300,000 distinct CDR3 sequences, with approximately 60% found just once. There are 14 residues in the CDR3. With 4 bases removed from V and 1 base from J, the gap between germline ends came to 11 bases. Germline assignment: CDR1 SGHDT and CDR2 YYEEEE. This rearrangement joins TRBV5-6 to TRBJ1-2; unclear D gene. What was sequenced was blood. The TCR comes from a man between 18 and 35 years old in good health. This CDR3 reads CASSPGNSNYGYTF. The CDR3 DNA reads as TGTGCCAGCAGCCCCGGGAACAGTAACTATGGCTACACCTTC.